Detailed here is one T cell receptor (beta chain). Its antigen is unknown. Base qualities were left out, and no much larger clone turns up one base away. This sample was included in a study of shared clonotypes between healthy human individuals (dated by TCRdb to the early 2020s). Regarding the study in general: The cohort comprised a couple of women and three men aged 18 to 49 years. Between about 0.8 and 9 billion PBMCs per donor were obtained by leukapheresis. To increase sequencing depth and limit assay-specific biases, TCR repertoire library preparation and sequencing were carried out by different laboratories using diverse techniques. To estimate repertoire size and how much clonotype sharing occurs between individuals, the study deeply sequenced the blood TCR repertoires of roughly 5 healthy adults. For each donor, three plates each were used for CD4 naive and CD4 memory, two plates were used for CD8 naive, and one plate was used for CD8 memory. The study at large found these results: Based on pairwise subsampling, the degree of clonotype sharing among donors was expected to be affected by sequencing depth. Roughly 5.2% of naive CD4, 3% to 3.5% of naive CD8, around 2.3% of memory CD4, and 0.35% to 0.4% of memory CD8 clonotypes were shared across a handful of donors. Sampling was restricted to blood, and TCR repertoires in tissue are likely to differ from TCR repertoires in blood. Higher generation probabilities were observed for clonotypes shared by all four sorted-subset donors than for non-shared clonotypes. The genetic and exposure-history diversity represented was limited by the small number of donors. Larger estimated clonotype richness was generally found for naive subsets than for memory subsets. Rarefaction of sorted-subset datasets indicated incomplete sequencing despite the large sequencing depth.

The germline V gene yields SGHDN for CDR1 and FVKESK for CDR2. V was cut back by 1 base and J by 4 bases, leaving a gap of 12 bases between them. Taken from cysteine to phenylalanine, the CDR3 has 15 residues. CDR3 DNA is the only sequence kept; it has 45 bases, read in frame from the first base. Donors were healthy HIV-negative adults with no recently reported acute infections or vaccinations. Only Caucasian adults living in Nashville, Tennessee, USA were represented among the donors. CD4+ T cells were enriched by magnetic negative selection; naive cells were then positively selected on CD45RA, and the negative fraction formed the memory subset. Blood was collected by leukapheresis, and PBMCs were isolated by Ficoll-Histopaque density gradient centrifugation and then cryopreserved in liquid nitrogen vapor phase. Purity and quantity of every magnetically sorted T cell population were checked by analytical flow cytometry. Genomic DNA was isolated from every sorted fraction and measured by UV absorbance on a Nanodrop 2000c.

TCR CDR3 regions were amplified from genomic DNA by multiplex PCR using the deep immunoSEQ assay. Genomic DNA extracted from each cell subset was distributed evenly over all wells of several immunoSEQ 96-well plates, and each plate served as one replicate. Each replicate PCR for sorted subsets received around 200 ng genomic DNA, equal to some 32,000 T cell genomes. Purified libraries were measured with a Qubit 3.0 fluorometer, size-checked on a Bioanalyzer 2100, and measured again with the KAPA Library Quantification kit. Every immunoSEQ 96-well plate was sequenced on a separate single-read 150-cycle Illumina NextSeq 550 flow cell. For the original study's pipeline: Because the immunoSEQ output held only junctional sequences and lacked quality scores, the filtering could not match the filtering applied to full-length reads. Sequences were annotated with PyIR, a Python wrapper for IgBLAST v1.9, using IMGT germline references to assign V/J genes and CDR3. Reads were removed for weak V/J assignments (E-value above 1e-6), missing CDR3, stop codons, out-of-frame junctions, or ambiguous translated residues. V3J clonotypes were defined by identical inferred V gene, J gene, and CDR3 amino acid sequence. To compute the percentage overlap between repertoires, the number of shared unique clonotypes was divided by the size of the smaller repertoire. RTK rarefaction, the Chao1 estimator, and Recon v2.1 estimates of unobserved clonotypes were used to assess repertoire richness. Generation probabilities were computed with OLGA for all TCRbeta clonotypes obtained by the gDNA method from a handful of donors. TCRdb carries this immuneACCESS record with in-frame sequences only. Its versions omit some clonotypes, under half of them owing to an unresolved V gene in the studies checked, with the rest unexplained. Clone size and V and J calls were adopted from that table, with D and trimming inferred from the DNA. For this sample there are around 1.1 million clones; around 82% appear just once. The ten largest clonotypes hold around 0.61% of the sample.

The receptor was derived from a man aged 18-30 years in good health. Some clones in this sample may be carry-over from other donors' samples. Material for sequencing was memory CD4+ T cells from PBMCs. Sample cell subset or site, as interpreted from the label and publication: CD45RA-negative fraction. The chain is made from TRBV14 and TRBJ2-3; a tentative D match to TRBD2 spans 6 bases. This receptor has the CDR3 CASSQVGSWADTQYF. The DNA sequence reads TGTGCCAGCAGCCAAGTCGGGAGTTGGGCAGATACGCAGTATTTT. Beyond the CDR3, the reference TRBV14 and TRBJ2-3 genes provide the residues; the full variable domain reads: EAGVTQFPSHSVIEKGQTVTLRCDPISGHDNLYWYRRVMGKEIKFLLHFVKESKQDESGMPNNRFLAERTGGTYSTLKVQPAELEDSGVYFCASSQVGSWADTQYFGPGTRLTVL.